The T cell receptor (beta chain) described here comes from a study of CD8 T cells in ankylosing spondylitis. Overall study results and limits: Reports of some motif variants in reactive arthritis synovial fluid and blood predate this one.

To note about this clonotype: Its antigen is not identified. This sequence may be a read error, since a much larger clone differs from it by one base.

Making the TCR beta libraries involved quantitative 5'-RACE with molecular barcodes. TCRdb analysed the 5' RACE reads with MiXCR anew, one entry per CDR3 protein. The table has roughly 97,000 distinct CDR3 sequences, about 8.6% seen once. The CDR3 has 14 residues. Germline CDR1 SGHTA, CDR2 FQGTGA. Sequenced sample: blood, either unsorted or a sorted T cell fraction (not recorded which). This chain joins TRBV7-3 and TRBJ1-1; D remains unclear. The TCR comes from a male donor with ankylosing spondylitis or in good health (not recorded which). The CDR3 DNA follows: TGTGCCAGCAGCTTACAAGGGATTGGCACTGAAACTTTCTTT. As protein: CASSLQGIGTETFF. The full variable domain, in which reference TRBV7-3 and TRBJ1-1 provide the parts outside the CDR3, is GAGVSQTPSNKVTEKGKYVELRCDPISGHTALYWYRQSLGQGPEFLIYFQGTGAADDSGLPNDRFFAVRPEGSVSTLKIQRTERGDSAVYLCASSLQGIGTETFFGQGTRLTVV.